The sequence of this T cell receptor (beta chain) was determined in a study of regulatory T cells in long-lasting Graves disease. Regarding the study as a whole: TRBV28 was favored in persistent disease, as were TRBJ1-2 and TRBJ2-5.

The CDR3 runs to 15 residues. The germline V gene has CDR1 GTSNPN and CDR2 SVGIG (reference sequence). As for this clonotype: Its antigen is not identified. A read error may explain this, as a much larger clone is one base away.

Building the TCR beta libraries relied on iRepertoire HTBI primers, and CDR3 regions underwent Arm-PCR. TCRdb used MiXCR to reprocess the multiplex PCR reads, holding one entry per CDR3 protein. The sample has a few hundred thousand distinct CDR3 sequences; approximately 20% are singletons. Time point specified: newly diagnosed GD, antithyroid drugs for less than 3 months. Researchers made the TCR library from RNA that was extracted from PBMCs. A roughly 10-milliliter sample of peripheral blood was drawn into EDTA tubes. The sample in question was peripheral blood mononuclear cells (PBMCs), obtained at new diagnosis, from a patient treated with antithyroid drugs. V is TRBV30 and J is TRBJ2-5, with D perhaps matching TRBD1 or TRBD2 (6 bases each). The sequence was obtained from a female donor with Graves disease. CDR3 loop: CAWGVIGGYQETQYF. The CDR3 bases are TGTGCCTGGGGTGTGATAGGGGGGTACCAAGAGACCCAGTACTTC.